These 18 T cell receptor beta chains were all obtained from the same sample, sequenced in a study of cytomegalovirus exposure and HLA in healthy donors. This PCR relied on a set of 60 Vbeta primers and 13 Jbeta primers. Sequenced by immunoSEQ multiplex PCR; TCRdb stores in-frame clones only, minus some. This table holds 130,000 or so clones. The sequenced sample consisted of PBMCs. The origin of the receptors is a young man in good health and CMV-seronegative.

The CDR3 spells CASSFRTSGSYNEQFF. The CDR3 nucleotides are TGTGCCAGCAGCTTCCGGACTAGCGGCAGCTACAATGAGCAGTTCTTC. The gene calls are TRBV11-3 and TRBJ2-1, with TRBD2 matching over 10 bases. Germline CDR1 is SGHNT and CDR2 is YENEEA. This CDR3 has 16 amino acids. The V and J ends lost 3 bases and 3 bases, in that order; junction bases with no gene match: 5.

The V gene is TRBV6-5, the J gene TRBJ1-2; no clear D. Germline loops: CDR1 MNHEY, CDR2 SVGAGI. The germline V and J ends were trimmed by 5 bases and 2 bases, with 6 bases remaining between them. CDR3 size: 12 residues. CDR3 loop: CASSRSNYGYTF. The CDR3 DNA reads TGTGCCAGCAGTCGGTCAAACTATGGCTACACCTTC.

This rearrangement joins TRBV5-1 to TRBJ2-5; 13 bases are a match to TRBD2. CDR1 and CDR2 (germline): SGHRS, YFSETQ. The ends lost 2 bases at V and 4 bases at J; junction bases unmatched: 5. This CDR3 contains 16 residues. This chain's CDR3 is CASSFRTSGSGETQYF. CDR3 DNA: TGCGCCAGCAGCTTCCGGACTAGCGGGAGTGGAGAGACCCAGTACTTC.

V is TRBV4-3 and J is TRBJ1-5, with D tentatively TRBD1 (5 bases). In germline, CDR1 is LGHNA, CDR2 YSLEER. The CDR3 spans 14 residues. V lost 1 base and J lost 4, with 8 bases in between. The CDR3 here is CASSQARGNQPQHF. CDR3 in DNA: TGCGCCAGCAGCCAAGCGCGGGGGAATCAGCCCCAGCATTTT.

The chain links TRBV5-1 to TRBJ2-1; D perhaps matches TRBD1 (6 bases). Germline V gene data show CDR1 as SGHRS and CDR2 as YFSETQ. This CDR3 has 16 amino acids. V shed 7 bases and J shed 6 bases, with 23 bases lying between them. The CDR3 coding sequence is TGCGCCAGCTGGCCCAGGGGATCATCACGCGGCAATGAGCAGTTCTTC. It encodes CASWPRGSSRGNEQFF.

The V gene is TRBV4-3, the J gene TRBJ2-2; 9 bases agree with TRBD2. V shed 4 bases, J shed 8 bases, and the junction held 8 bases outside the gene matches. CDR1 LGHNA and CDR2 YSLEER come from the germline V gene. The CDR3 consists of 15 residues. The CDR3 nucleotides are TGCGCCAGCAGCCCACTAGCGGGTCTGAGGGGGGAGCTGTTTTTT. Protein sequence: CASSPLAGLRGELFF.

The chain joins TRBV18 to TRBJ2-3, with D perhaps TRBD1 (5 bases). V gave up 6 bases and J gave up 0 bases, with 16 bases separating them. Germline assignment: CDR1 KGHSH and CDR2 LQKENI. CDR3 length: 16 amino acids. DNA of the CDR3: TGTGCCAGCTCCCCCATGTTAGGGGCTAGCACAGATACGCAGTATTTT. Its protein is CASSPMLGASTDTQYF.

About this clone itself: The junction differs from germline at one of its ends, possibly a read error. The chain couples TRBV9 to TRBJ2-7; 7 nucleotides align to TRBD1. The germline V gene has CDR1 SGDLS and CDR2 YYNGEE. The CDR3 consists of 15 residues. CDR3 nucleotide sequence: TGTGCCAGCAGCGTAGGTGGACAGGCTTCCTACGAGCAGCACTTC. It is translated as CASSVGGQASYEQHF.

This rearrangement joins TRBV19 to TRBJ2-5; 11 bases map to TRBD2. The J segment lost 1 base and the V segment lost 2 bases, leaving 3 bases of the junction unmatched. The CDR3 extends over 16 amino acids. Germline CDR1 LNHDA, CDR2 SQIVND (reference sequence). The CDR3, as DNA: TGTGCCAGTAGTATAACCACTAGCGGGAGCCAAGAGACCCAGTACTTC. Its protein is CASSITTSGSQETQYF.

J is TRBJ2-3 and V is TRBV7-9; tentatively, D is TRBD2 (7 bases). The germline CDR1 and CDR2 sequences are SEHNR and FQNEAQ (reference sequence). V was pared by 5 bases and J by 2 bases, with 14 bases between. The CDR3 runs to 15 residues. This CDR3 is CASSLGGPFTDTQYF. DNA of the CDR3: TGTGCCAGCAGCCTCGGGGGGCCGTTCACAGATACGCAGTATTTT.

The CDR3, as DNA: TGTGCCAGCAGTCACTTTGAGCGGGGGGGCAGAGAGACCCAGTACTTC. This gives the protein CASSHFERGGRETQYF. This chain connects TRBV6-5 to TRBJ2-5, with 10 bases identical to TRBD2. V lost 5 bases, J lost 4 bases, and 10 bases stayed unmatched. CDR1 is MNHEY and CDR2 is SVGAGI in the germline V gene. The CDR3 consists of 16 residues.

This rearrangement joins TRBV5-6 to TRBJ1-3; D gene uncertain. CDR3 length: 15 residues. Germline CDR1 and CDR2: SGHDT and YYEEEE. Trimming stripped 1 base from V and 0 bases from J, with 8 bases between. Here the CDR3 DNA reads TGTGCCAGCAGCTTGTACGGGTTCTCTGGAAACACCATATATTTT. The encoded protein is CASSLYGFSGNTIYF.

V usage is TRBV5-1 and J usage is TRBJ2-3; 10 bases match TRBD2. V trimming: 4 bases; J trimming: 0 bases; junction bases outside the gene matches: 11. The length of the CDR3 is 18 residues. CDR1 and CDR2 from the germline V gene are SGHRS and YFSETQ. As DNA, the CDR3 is TGCGCCAGCAGCCCGGGGTGGGGACTAGCGACTAGCACAGATACGCAGTATTTT. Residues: CASSPGWGLATSTDTQYF.

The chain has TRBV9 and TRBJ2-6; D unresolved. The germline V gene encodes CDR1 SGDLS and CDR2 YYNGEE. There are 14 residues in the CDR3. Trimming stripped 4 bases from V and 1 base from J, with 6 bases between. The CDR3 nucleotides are TGTGCCAGCAGCACTGCTTCTGGGGCCAACGTCCTGACTTTC. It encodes CASSTASGANVLTF.

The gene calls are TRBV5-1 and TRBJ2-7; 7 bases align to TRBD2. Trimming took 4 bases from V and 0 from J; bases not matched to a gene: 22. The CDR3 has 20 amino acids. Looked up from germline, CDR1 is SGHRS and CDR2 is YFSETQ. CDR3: CASSPLERDFTQKSSYEQYF. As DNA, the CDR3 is TGCGCCAGCAGCCCCCTCGAGCGGGACTTCACCCAAAAATCCTCCTACGAGCAGTACTTC.

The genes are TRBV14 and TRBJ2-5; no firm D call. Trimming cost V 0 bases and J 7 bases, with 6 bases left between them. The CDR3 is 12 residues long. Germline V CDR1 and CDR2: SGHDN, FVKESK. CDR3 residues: CASSQDTGTQYF. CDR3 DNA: TGTGCCAGCAGCCAAGATACGGGGACCCAGTACTTC. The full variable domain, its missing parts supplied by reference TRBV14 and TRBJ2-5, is EAGVTQFPSHSVIEKGQTVTLRCDPISGHDNLYWYRRVMGKEIKFLLHFVKESKQDESGMPNNRFLAERTGGTYSTLKVQPAELEDSGVYFCASSQDTGTQYFGPGTRLLVL.

CDR3 coding DNA: TGTGCCAGCAGCTTTAGCGGGGGCACGAACACCGGGGAGCTGTTTTTT. This codes for CASSFSGGTNTGELFF. The chain couples TRBV7-9 to TRBJ2-2; 9 bases are a match to TRBD2. Looked up from germline, CDR1 is SEHNR and CDR2 is FQNEAQ (reference sequence). The J segment lost 0 bases and the V segment lost 3 bases, leaving 2 bases of the junction unmatched. The CDR3 totals 16 residues.

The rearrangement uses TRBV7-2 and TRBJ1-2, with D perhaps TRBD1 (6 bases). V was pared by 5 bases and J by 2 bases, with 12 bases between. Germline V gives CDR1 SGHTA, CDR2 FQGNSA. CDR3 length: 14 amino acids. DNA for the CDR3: TGTGCCAGCAGCGCAAGCACAGGGAACTATGGCTACACCTTC. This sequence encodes CASSASTGNYGYTF.